This T cell receptor (beta chain) was identified in a study of shared clonotypes between healthy human individuals. As for the study in general: CD4 naive and CD4 memory each took three plates per donor, while CD8 naive took two and CD8 memory one. Regarding the study as a whole: Despite large depth, sorted-subset datasets appeared incompletely sequenced. Enrolling few donors narrowed the genetic and exposure-history diversity that was represented.

This CDR3 has 16 amino acids. Germline lookup yields CDR1 MNHEY and CDR2 SMNVEV (reference sequence). Unmatched junction bases numbered 6, after V lost 2 bases and J lost 4 bases. Concerning this clone: Antigen specificity is unknown.

In the study's own analysis: Junction-only immunoSEQ sequences carried no quality scores, so filtering differed. The method was immunoSEQ multiplex PCR; TCRdb's version includes in-frame clones alone and lacks a portion of them. Clone size and the V and J calls come from that table; the DNA yielded D and trimming. The sample carries 850,000 to 1,200,000 clones, roughly 80% recorded once. The sequence was obtained from a man between 18 and 35 years old in good health. The sequenced sample consisted of memory CD4+ T cells sorted from blood. Subset given: CD45RA-negative fraction. The V and J genes are TRBV27 and TRBJ2-2; 8 bases agree with TRBD1. CDR3 sequence (DNA): TGTGCCAGCAGTTTACGACAGGGGCCGAGCACCGGGGAGCTGTTTTTT. Translation: CASSLRQGPSTGELFF.